These 14 T cell receptor beta chains were all obtained from the same sample, sequenced in a study of T cell responses to AZD1222 COVID-19 vaccine. The data were produced by immunoSEQ multiplex PCR, yet TCRdb's version contains in-frame clones alone and is incomplete. The data contain more than 110,000 clones, 90% of them singletons. The sample in question was peripheral blood, obtained on day 0 of AZD1222 vaccination. These receptors all stem from an adult in good health.

The chain couples TRBV9 to TRBJ2-4; D possibly uses TRBD1 or TRBD2 (6 bases each). Germline V CDR1 and CDR2: SGDLS, YYNGEE. The CDR3 has 17 residues. Trimming cost V 0 bases and J 5 bases, with 18 bases left between them. CDR3 in DNA: TGTGCCAGCAGCGTAGACTCGGGCCGGGGGCGACAAAACATTCAGTACTTC. Residues: CASSVDSGRGRQNIQYF.

The chain couples TRBV11-2 to TRBJ1-2; unclear D gene. The CDR3 contains 15 residues. Germline V gene data show CDR1 as SGHAT and CDR2 as FQNNGV. Trimming took off 3 bases at V and 0 bases at J, with 11 bases between the two ends. CDR3 sequence: CASSFGRITNYGYTF. The CDR3, as DNA: TGTGCCAGCAGCTTCGGGCGGATAACTAACTATGGCTACACCTTC.

The sample holds one count of this clone. The gene calls are TRBV6-5 and TRBJ2-7; 7 nucleotides line up with TRBD1. V dropped 7 bases and J dropped 0; count of bases not matched to a gene: 9. The CDR3 sequence is 15 residues long. Germline values: CDR1 MNHEY, CDR2 SVGAGI. The CDR3 protein is CASTPPTGSSYEQYF. The CDR3 DNA reads TGTGCCAGCACTCCACCGACAGGGAGCTCCTACGAGCAGTACTTC.

The CDR3 nucleotides read TGTGCCATCTCCGATGGTTGGGACAGTGGATCACCCCTCCACTTT. Translation gives CAISDGWDSGSPLHF. This chain links TRBV10-3 with TRBJ1-6; 7 nucleotides line up with TRBD1. The V segment lost 8 bases and the J segment 10 bases; nucleotides outside the gene matches: 14. The CDR3 is 15 amino acids. From germline, CDR1 is ENHRY and CDR2 SYGVKD.

The gene calls are TRBV11-2 and TRBJ2-1; D may be TRBD2 (6 bases). Germline CDR1 and CDR2: SGHAT and FQNNGV. There are 17 residues in the CDR3. V lost 3 bases to trimming and J lost 7 bases, with 22 bases between them. The CDR3 is CASSFSIYTGGPNEQFF. The DNA for the CDR3 is TGTGCCAGCAGCTTCTCCATCTATACCGGGGGACCAAATGAGCAGTTCTTC.

This sequence joins TRBV6-5 and TRBJ1-2, with D possibly being TRBD1 (5 bases). The V gene's germline CDR1 is MNHEY and CDR2 SVGAGI. Between the trimmed V and J ends, which lost 4 bases and 6 bases, there was a span of 15 bases. This CDR3 contains 14 residues. The CDR3 bases are TGTGCCAGCAGTTTTATCGACAGAACCCATGGCTACACCTTC. Residues: CASSFIDRTHGYTF.

The chain combines TRBV6-2 or TRBV6-3 with TRBJ1-1; possibly TRBD1 for D (5 bases). V dropped 5 bases and J dropped 6 bases, with 16 bases sitting between them. CDR3 size: 14 residues. Germline lookup yields CDR1 MNHEY and CDR2 SVGEGT. CDR3 DNA: TGTGCCAGCAGTAGATCGACAGCCGCCCCTGAAGCTTTCTTT. This gives the protein CASSRSTAAPEAFF.

This clone has just one count. V usage is TRBV4-1 and J usage is TRBJ1-1; D is uncertain. CDR1 is MGHRA and CDR2 is YSYEKL in the germline V gene. Trimming left V 2 bases short and J 6 bases short, with 22 bases between. The CDR3 spans 17 residues. CDR3 DNA: TGCGCCAGCAGCCAATTCCTCGCGAGGACCTATGGGCCTGAAGCTTTCTTT. Amino acid sequence: CASSQFLARTYGPEAFF.

This clone was counted between two and nine times. The chain employs TRBV9 and TRBJ1-1; D is uncertain. V lost 3 bases and J 2 bases, leaving 14 bases between the germline ends. CDR3 length: 15 residues. Germline CDR1 and CDR2: SGDLS and YYNGEE. CDR3 sequence reads: CASSEPDKSNTEAFF. CDR3 in DNA: TGTGCCAGCAGCGAACCCGACAAGTCTAACACTGAAGCTTTCTTT. The full variable domain, its missing parts supplied by reference TRBV9 and TRBJ1-1, is DSGVTQTPKHLITATGQRVTLRCSPRSGDLSVYWYQQSLDQGLQFLIQYYNGEERAKGNILERFSAQQFPDLHSELNLSSLELGDSALYFCASSEPDKSNTEAFFGQGTRLTVV.

The chain joins TRBV7-2 to TRBJ2-5; TRBD2 aligns across 11 bases. CDR3 size: 15 residues. The germline CDR1 and CDR2 sequences are SGHTA and FQGNSA. The CDR3 nucleotides are TGTGCTAGCGGGGGGGCCCGACCAATACAAGAGACCCAGTACTTC. Encoded protein: CASGGARPIQETQYF. The full variable domain, rest sourced from reference TRBV7-2 and TRBJ2-5, is GAGVSQSPSNKVTEKGKDVELRCDPISGHTALYWYRQSLGQGLEFLIYFQGNSAPDKSGLPSDRFSAERTGGSVSTLTIQRTQQEDSAVYLCASGGARPIQETQYFGPGTRLLVL.

J is TRBJ1-6 and V is TRBV7-9; 9 bases are a match to TRBD1. There are 15 residues in the CDR3. Trimming took 0 bases from V and 7 from J; bases not matched to a gene: 1. Looked up from germline, CDR1 is SEHNR and CDR2 is FQNEAQ (reference sequence). CDR3 region: CASSLAGQGNSPLHF. DNA for the CDR3: TGTGCCAGCAGCTTAGCGGGACAGGGAAATTCACCCCTCCACTTT.

In its sample, this clone was seen a few times. The rearrangement uses TRBV29-1 and TRBJ2-1, with 9 nucleotides matching TRBD2. This CDR3 comprises 18 residues. With V trimmed by 1 base and J by 5 bases, 15 bases remained unmatched. Per the germline V gene, CDR1 is SQVTM and CDR2 is ANQGSEA. The CDR3 spells CSVEGWVAGVHQNNEQFF. CDR3 DNA: TGCAGCGTTGAAGGATGGGTAGCGGGAGTACATCAAAACAATGAGCAGTTCTTC.

The rearrangement joins TRBV5-4 to TRBJ2-1, with 7 bases fitting TRBD2. The CDR3 is made up of 15 amino acids. Germline V gene lookup returns CDR1 SGHNT and CDR2 YYREEE (reference sequence). V lost 1 base and J lost 6; bases outside the gene matches: 7. The CDR3: CASSLFGGSRNEQFF. In nucleotides, the CDR3 is TGTGCCAGCAGCTTGTTTGGCGGGAGTCGCAATGAGCAGTTCTTC.

V gene TRBV24-1 combines with J gene TRBJ1-1; weak D call: TRBD1 (6 bases). The germline V gene has CDR1 KGHDR and CDR2 SFDVKD. V shed 9 bases and J shed 2 bases, with 15 bases lying between them. CDR3 length: 14 residues. DNA for the CDR3: TGTGCCACCTCAGGGGAATCCCCAAACACTGAAGCTTTCTTT. Translated: CATSGESPNTEAFF.